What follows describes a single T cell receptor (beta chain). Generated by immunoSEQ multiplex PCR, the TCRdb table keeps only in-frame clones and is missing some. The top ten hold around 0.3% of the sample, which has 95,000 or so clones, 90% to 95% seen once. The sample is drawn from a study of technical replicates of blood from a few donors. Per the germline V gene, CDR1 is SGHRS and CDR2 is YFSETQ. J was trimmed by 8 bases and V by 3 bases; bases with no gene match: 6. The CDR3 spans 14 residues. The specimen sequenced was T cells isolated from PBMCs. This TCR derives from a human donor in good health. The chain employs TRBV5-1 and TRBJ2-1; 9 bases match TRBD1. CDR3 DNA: TGCGCCAGCAGCTCGGGACAGGGAAAGCATGAGCAGTTCTTC. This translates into CASSSGQGKHEQFF.